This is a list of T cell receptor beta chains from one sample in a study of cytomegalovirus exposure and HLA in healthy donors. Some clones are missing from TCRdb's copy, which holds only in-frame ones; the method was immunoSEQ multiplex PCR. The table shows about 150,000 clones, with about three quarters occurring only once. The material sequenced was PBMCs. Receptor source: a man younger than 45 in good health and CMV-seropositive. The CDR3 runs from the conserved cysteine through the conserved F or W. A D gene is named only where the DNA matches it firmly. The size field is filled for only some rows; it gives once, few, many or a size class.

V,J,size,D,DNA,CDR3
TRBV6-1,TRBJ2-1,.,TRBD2,TGTGCCAGCAGGCCCGGACTAGCGGGAGGATATGAGCAGTTCTTC,CASRPGLAGGYEQFF
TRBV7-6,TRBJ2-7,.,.,TGTGCCAGCAGCTTAAACGCCGGCTCCTACGAGCAGTACTTC,CASSLNAGSYEQYF
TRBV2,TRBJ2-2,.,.,TGTGCCAGCAGTGGGGGCAGGGAGCTGTTTTTT,CASSGGRELFF
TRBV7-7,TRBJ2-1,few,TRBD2,TGTGCCAGCACCCTAGGGTGTAGGCGGGAGGGCCTTGACAATGAGCAGTTCTTC,CASTLGCRREGLDNEQFF
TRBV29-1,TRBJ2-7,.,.,TGCAGCGGGGGGGAACAGGCCTACGAGCAGTACTTC,CSGGEQAYEQYF
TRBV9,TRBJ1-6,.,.,TGTGCCAGCAGCGTCCTTGGGCAGGGGCTGGGTTCACCCCTCCACTTT,CASSVLGQGLGSPLHF
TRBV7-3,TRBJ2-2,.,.,TGTGCCAGCAGCTTAGACGGGGAGAACACCGGGGAGCTGTTTTTT,CASSLDGENTGELFF
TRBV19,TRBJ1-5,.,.,TGTGCCAGTAGACAGCCGTATAGCAATCAGCCCCAGCATTTT,CASRQPYSNQPQHF
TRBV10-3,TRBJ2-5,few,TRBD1,TGTGCCATCAGTGAGTCGGCGACAGGGAACGGGGAGACCCAGTACTTC,CAISESATGNGETQYF
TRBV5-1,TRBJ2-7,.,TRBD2,TGCGCCAGCAGCTCCGCCGGTAGCGGGAGCTCCTACGAGCAGTACTTC,CASSSAGSGSSYEQYF
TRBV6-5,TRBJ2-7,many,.,TGTGCCAGCAGTAGGCGGGCTCTAGAAGGTGAGCAGTACTTC,CASSRRALEGEQYF
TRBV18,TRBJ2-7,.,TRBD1,TGTGCCAGTACCGGACAGGGAGGCTACGAGCAGTACTTC,CASTGQGGYEQYF
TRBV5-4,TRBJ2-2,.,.,TGTGCGAGAGGGTCGACGAACACCGGGGAGCTGTTTTTT,CARGSTNTGELFF
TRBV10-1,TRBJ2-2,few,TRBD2,TGCGCCAGCGGACCTGGACGCGGGAGCGGGGAGCTGTTTTTT,CASGPGRGSGELFF
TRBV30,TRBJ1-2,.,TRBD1,TGTGCCTGGAGTATATCATTGGGGCAGGGGGACTATGGCTACACCTTC,CAWSISLGQGDYGYTF
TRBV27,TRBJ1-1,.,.,TGTGCCAGCAGTTCTGGACAGACGAACACTGAAGCTTTCTTT,CASSSGQTNTEAFF
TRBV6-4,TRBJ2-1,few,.,TGTGCCAGCAGTGACTCTGAAGCTAGCGAGCACAATGAGCAGTTCTTC,CASSDSEASEHNEQFF
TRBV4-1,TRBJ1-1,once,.,TGCGCCAGCAGTGGAGGGCTCACTGAAGCTTTCTTT,CASSGGLTEAFF
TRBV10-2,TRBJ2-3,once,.,TGCGCCAGCAGCATGGACAGATTGGATACGCAGTATTTT,CASSMDRLDTQYF
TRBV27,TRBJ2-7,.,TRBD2,TGTGCCAGCAGTGCCCGCGAGAGCGGGGGGTACTACGAGCAGTACTTC,CASSARESGGYYEQYF
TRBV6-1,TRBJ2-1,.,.,TGTGCCAGCAGTGAAATTGGGGGTCCAGGGGCGGGTAGGAATGAGCAGTTCTTC,CASSEIGGPGAGRNEQFF
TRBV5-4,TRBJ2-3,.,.,TGTGCCAGCAGCTCGGGACTCAAACTGAGCACAGATACGCAGTATTTT,CASSSGLKLSTDTQYF
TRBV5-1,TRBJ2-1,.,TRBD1,TGCGCCAGCAGCGCCGGGACAGGGGTATACAATGAGCAGTTCTTC,CASSAGTGVYNEQFF
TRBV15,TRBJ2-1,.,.,TGTGCCACCAGCAGAGTTATTGGTCTAGCGCGGAACAATGAGCAGTTCTTC,CATSRVIGLARNNEQFF
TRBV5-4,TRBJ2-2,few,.,TGTGCCAGCAGCTTGGGGCTAGCGAACACCGGGGAGCTGTTTTTT,CASSLGLANTGELFF
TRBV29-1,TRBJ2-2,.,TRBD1,TGCAGCGCAACCCCGGGACAGGGGTACACCGGGGAGCTGTTTTTT,CSATPGQGYTGELFF
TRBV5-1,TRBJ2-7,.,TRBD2,TGCGCCAGCAAGCCTAGCGGGAGCTACGAGCAGTACTTC,CASKPSGSYEQYF
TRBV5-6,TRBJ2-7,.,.,TGTGCCAGCAGCTTGTTTGTCGGCGGAGCCTACGAGCAGTACTTC,CASSLFVGGAYEQYF
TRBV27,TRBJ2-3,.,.,TGTGCCAGCAGTTTATCGGGAGGCCTGACAGATACGCAGTATTTT,CASSLSGGLTDTQYF
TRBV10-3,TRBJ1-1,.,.,TGTGCCATCAGTGAGTCGGGGGGAGTTGAAGCTTTCTTT,CAISESGGVEAFF
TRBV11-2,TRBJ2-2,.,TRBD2,TGTGCCAGCAGCCAGACTAGCGGGAGGGCCGGGGAGCTGTTTTTT,CASSQTSGRAGELFF
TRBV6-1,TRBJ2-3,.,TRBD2,TGTGCCAGCAGTGAAAGTGCTAGCGGAGCCCCAGATACGCAGTATTTT,CASSESASGAPDTQYF
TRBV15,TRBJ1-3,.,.,TGTGCCACCAGCAGAGATAGAGACTCTGGAAACACCATATATTTT,CATSRDRDSGNTIYF
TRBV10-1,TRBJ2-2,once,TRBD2,TGCGCCAGCAGTGAGTCTGGGGGACTAGCGAACACCGGGGAGCTGTTTTTT,CASSESGGLANTGELFF
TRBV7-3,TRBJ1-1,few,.,TGTGCCAGCAGCTCCCTGTTTGGGGGGGCCATCACTGAAGCTTTCTTT,CASSSLFGGAITEAFF
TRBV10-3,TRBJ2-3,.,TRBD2,TGTGCCACGGCGGGACTAGCGGGAGGGACAGATACGCAGTATTTT,CATAGLAGGTDTQYF
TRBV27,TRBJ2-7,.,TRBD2,TGTGCCAGCAGGCGGGGACTAGCGGGGTCCCGCGGCTACGAGCAGTACTTC,CASRRGLAGSRGYEQYF
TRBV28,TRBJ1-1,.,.,TGTGCCAGCAGTCCCCCAAGAGGGATAGGCACTGAAGCTTTCTTT,CASSPPRGIGTEAFF
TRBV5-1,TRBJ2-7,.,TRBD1,TGCGCCAGCAGTATTGGGACAGCGTTATCCTACGAGCAGTACTTC,CASSIGTALSYEQYF
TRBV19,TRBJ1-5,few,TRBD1,TGTGCCAGTAGTACGACAGGGGGCGGCGGCAATCAGCCCCAGCATTTT,CASSTTGGGGNQPQHF
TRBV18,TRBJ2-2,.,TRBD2,TGTGCCAGCTCACCGCGGAGCGGGAGCCCGGCGAGCGGGGAGCTGTTTTTT,CASSPRSGSPASGELFF